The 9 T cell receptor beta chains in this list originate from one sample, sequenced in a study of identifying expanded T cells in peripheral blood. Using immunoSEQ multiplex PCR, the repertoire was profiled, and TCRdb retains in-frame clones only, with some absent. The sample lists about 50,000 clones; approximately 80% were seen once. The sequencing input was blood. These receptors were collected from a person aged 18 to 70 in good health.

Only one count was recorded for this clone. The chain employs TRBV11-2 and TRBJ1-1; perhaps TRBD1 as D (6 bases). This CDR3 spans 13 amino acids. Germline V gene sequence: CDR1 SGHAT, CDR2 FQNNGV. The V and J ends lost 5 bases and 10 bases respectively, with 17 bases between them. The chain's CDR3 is CASSPTWGAGAFF. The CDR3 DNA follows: TGTGCCAGCAGCCCAACGTGGGGGGCTGGAGCTTTCTTT.

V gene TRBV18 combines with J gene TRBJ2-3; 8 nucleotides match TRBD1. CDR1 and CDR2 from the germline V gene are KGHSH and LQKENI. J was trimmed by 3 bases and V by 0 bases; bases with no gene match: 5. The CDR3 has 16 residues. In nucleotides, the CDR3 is TGTGCCAGCTCACCACCATCGGACAGGGCAACAGATACGCAGTATTTT. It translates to CASSPPSDRATDTQYF. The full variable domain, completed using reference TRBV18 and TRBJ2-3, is NAGVMQNPRHLVRRRGQEARLRCSPMKGHSHVYWYRQLPEEGLKFMVYLQKENIIDESGMPKERFSAEFPKEGPSILRIQQVVRGDSAAYFCASSPPSDRATDTQYFGPGTRLTVL.

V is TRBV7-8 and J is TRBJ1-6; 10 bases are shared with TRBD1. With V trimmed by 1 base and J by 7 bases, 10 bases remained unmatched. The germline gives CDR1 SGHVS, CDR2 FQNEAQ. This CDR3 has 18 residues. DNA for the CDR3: TGTGCCAGCAGCTTAGACCCCGGGACAGGGGCAGGGAATTCACCCCTCCACTTT. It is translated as CASSLDPGTGAGNSPLHF.

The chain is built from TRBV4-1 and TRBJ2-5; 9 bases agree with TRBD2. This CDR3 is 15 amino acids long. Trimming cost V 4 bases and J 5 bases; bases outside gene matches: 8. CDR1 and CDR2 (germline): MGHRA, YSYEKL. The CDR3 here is CASSRAGGPSETQYF. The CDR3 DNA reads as TGCGCCAGCAGCCGGGCGGGAGGGCCCTCTGAGACCCAGTACTTC.

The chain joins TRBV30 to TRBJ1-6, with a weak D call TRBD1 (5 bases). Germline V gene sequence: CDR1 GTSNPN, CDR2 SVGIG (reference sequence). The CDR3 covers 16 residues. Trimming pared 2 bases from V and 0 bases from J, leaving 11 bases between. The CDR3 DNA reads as TGTGCCTGGAGTTTCCAGGGAAGCTCCTATAATTCACCCCTCCACTTT. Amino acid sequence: CAWSFQGSSYNSPLHF. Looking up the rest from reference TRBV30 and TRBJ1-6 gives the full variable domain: SQTIHQWPATLVQPVGSPLSLECTVEGTSNPNLYWYRQAAGRGLQLLFYSVGIGQISSEVPQNLSASRPQDRQFILSSKKLLLSDSGFYLCAWSFQGSSYNSPLHFGNGTRLTVT.

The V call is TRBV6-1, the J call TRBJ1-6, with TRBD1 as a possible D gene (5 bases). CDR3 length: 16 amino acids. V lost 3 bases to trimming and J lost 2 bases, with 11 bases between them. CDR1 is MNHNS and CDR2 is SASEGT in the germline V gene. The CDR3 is CASSDAGIAYNSPLHF. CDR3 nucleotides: TGTGCCAGCAGTGACGCAGGGATTGCCTATAATTCACCCCTCCACTTT.

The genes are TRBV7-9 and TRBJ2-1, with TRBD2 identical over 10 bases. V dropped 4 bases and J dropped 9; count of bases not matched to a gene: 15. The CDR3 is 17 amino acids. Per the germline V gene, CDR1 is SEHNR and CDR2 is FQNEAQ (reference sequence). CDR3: CASSSDSTSGVDREQFF. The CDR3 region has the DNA TGTGCCAGCAGCTCCGATTCAACTAGCGGGGTGGATCGTGAGCAGTTCTTC.

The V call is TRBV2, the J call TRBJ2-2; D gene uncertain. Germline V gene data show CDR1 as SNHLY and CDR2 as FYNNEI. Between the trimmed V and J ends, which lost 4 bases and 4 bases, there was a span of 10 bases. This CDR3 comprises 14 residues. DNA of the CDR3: TGTGCCAGCAGTGTTAGGCAGATCACCGGGGAGCTGTTTTTT. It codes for CASSVRQITGELFF.

The DNA of the CDR3 is TGCGCCAGCAGACAGGGGGAGGCCTACGAGCAGTACGTC. Translated, it gives CASRQGEAYEQYV. The genes are TRBV10-1 and TRBJ2-7; 8 nucleotides agree with TRBD1. V shed 6 bases, J shed 2 bases, and the junction held 3 bases outside the gene matches. Germline V gives CDR1 WNHNN, CDR2 SYGVQD (reference sequence). CDR3 length equals 13 residues.